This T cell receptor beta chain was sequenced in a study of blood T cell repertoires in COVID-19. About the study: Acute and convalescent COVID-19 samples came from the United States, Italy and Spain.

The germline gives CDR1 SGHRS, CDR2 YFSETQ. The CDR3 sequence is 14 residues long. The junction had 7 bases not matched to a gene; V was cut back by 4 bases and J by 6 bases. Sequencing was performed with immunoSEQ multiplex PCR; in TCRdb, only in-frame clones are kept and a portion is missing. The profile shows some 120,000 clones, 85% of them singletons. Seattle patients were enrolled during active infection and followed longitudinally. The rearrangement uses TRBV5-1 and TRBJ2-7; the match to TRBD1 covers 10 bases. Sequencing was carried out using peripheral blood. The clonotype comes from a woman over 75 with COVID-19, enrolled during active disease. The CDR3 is CASSRPGQGSEQYF. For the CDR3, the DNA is TGCGCCAGCAGCCGGCCGGGACAGGGGAGCGAGCAGTACTTC.